The following is a T cell receptor beta chain sequence with its context. This CDR3 contains 13 residues. The V end lost 7 bases, the J end lost 1 base, and 10 bases lay between the germline ends. Germline V gene lookup returns CDR1 SNHLY and CDR2 FYNNEI. This specimen belongs to a study of control samples from healthy donors and cancer patients. This table comes from immunoSEQ multiplex PCR, and its TCRdb copy is limited to in-frame clones, with some not included. The sample shows tens of thousands of clones, approximately 93% of them seen only once. The clonotype was recovered from a woman aged 40 to 55 with lung cancer. Sequences were obtained from PBMCs. The gene calls are TRBV2 and TRBJ1-1; possible D gene TRBD1, 5 bases. CDR3 in DNA: TGTGCCAGCACAAACAGGTGGAACACTGAAGCTTTCTTT. Encoded protein: CASTNRWNTEAFF.